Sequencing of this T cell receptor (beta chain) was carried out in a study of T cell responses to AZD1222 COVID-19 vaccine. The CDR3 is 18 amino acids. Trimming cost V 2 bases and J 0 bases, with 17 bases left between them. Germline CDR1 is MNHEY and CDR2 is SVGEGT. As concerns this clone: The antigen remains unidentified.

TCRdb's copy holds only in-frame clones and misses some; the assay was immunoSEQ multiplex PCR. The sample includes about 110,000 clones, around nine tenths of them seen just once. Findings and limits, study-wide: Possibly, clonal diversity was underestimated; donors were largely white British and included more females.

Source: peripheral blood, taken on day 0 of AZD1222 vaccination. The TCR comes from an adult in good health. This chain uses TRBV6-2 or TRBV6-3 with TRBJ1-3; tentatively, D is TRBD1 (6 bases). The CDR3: CASSYPNREKRSGNTIYF. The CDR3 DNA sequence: TGTGCCAGCAGTTACCCAAACAGGGAGAAACGCTCTGGAAACACCATATATTTT.